The T cell receptor (beta chain) under discussion was sequenced for a study of PD-1 blockade in classical Hodgkin lymphoma. Study information: Patients were infused with nivolumab 3 mg/kg every 2 weeks.

Described time point: cycle 4 day 1 (C4D1), after less than seven weeks of nivolumab. Brentuximab vedotin exposure varied, and every patient relapsed after autologous stem cell transplantation. Profiling relied on immunoSEQ multiplex PCR, and the TCRdb table lists in-frame clones only, not all of them. The repertoire consists of roughly 100,000 clones, with about 92% occurring once and the leading ten covering around 17%. This specimen was peripheral blood mononuclear cells (PBMCs), taken before the fourth cycle of nivolumab. This sequence originates from a human donor with classical Hodgkin lymphoma.

The CDR3 nucleotides are TGCGCCAGCAGCGATGGGACAGGGAATGAAAAACTGTTTTTT. Protein product: CASSDGTGNEKLFF. The V gene is TRBV10-1, the J gene TRBJ1-4; 9 nucleotides align to TRBD1. CDR1 WNHNN and CDR2 SYGVQD come from the germline V gene (reference sequence). J lost 5 bases, V lost 6 bases, and 4 bases had no gene match. This CDR3 has 14 amino acids.